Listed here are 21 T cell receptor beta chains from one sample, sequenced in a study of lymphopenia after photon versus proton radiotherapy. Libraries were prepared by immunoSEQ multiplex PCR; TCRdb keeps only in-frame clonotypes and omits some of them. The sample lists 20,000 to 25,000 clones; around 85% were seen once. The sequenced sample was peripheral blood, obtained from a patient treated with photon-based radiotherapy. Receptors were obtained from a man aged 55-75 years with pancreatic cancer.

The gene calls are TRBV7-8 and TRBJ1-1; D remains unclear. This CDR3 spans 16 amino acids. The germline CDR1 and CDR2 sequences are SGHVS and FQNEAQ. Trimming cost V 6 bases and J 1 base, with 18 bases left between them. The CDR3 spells CASRTRRGVANTEAFF. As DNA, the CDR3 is TGTGCCAGCAGAACAAGGCGGGGTGTGGCGAACACTGAAGCTTTCTTT.

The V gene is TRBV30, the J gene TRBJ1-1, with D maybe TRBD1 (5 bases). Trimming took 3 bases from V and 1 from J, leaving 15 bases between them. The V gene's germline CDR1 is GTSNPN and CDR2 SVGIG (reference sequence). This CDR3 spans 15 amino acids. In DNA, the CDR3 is TGTGCCTGGAGCGGGCAGGGACTGAGGAACACTGAAGCTTTCTTT. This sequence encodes CAWSGQGLRNTEAFF.

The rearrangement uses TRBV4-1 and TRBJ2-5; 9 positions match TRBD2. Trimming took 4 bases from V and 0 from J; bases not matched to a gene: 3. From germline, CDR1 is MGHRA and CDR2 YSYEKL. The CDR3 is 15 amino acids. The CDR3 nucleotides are TGCGCCAGCAGCCGAGCGGGGGGTTACCAAGAGACCCAGTACTTC. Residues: CASSRAGGYQETQYF.

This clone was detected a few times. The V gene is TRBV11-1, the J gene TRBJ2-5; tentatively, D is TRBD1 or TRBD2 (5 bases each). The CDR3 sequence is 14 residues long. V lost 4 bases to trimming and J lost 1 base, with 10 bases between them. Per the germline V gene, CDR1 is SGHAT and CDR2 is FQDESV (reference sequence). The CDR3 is CASSYRGFQETQYF. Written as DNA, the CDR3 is TGTGCCAGCAGCTATCGGGGCTTCCAAGAGACCCAGTACTTC.

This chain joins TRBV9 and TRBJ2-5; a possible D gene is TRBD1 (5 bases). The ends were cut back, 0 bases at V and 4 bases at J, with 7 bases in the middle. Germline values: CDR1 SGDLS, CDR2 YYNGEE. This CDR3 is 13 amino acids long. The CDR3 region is CASSVGQTETQYF. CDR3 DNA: TGTGCCAGCAGCGTAGGACAGACAGAGACCCAGTACTTC.

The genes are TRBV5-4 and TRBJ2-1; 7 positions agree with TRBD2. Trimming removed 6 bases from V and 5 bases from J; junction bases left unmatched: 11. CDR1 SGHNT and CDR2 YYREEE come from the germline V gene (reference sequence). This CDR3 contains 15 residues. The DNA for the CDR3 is TGTGCCAGCACCCGGTCAGCGGGAACCCACAATGAGCAGTTCTTC. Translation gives CASTRSAGTHNEQFF.

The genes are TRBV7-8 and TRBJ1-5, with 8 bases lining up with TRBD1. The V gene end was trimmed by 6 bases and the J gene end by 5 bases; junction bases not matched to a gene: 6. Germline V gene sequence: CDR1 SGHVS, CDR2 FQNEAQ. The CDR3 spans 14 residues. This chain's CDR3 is CASSMTGADQPQHF. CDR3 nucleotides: TGTGCCAGCAGTATGACAGGGGCCGATCAGCCCCAGCATTTT.

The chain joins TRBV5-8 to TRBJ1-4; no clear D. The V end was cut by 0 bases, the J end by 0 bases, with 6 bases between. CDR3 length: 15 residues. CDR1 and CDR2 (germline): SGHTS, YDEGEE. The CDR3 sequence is CASSLEPPTNEKLFF. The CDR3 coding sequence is TGTGCCAGCAGCTTGGAACCGCCAACTAATGAAAAACTGTTTTTT.

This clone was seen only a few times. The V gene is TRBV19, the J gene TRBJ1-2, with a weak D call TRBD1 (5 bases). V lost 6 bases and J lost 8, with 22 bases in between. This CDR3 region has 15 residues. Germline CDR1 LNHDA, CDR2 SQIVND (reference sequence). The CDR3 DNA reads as TGTGCCAGTAGCTTCCAACCGGGCCTTCGACAGGGCTACACCTTC. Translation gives CASSFQPGLRQGYTF.

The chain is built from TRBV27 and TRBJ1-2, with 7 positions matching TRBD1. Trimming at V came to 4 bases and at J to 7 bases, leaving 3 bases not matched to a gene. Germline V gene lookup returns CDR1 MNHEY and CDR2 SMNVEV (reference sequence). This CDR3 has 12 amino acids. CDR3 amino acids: CASSSDRIGYTF. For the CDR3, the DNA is TGTGCCAGCAGTTCGGACAGGATTGGCTACACCTTC.

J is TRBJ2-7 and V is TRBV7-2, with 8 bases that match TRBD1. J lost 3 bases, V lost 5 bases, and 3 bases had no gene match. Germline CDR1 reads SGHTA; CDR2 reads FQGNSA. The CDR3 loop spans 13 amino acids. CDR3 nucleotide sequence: TGTGCCAGCAGCCTACAGGGGGGCTACGAGCAGTACTTC. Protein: CASSLQGGYEQYF.

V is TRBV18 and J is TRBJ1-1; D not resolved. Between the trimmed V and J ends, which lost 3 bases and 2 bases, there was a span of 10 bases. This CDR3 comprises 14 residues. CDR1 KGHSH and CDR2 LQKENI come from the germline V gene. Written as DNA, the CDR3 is TGTGCCAGCTCACCCGGAGGAGATAACACTGAAGCTTTCTTT. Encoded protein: CASSPGGDNTEAFF.

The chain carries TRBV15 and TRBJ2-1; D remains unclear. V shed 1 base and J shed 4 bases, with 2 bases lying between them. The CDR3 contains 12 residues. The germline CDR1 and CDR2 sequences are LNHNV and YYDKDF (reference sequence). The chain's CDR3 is CATSRGYNEQFF. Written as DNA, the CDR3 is TGTGCCACCAGCAGAGGATACAATGAGCAGTTCTTC.

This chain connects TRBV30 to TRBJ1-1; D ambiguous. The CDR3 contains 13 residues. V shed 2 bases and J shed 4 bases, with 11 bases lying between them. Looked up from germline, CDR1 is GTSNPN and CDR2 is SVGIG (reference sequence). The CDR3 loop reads CAWSRSEVTEAFF. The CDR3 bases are TGTGCCTGGAGTAGGAGCGAAGTCACTGAAGCTTTCTTT.

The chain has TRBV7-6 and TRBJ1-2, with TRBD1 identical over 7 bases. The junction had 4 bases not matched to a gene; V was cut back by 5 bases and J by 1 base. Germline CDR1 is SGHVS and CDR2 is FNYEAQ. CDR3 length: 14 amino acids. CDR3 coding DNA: TGTGCCAGCAGCCCCCGACAGGGTAACTATGGCTACACCTTC. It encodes CASSPRQGNYGYTF.

CDR3 sequence: CASSQNTLIEQYF. The CDR3 bases are TGCGCCAGCAGCCAAAACACCTTAATCGAGCAGTACTTC. This chain joins TRBV4-3 and TRBJ2-7; D is unclear. CDR3 length: 13 amino acids. Germline V gene data show CDR1 as LGHNA and CDR2 as YSLEER. V lost 2 bases, J lost 6 bases, and 11 bases lay in between.

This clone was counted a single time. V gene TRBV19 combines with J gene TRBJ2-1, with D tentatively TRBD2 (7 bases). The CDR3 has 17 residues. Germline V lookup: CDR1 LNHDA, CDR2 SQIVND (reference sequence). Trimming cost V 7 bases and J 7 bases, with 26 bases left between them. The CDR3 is CASTRGGTLSGPNEQFF. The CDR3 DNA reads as TGTGCCAGTACTAGGGGGGGCACCCTCTCGGGGCCGAATGAGCAGTTCTTC.

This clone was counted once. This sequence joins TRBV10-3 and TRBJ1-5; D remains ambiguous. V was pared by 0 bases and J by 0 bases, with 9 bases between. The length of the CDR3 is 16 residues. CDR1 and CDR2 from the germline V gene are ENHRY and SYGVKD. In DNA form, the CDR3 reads TGTGCCATCAGTGAGTCGGAAGGGTATAGCAATCAGCCCCAGCATTTT. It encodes CAISESEGYSNQPQHF.

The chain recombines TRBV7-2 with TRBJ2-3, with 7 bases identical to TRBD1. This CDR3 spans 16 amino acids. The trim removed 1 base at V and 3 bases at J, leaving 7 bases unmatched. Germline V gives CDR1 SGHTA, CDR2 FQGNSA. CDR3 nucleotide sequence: TGTGCCAGCAGCTTAGATCTGGGACAGATAACAGATACGCAGTATTTT. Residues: CASSLDLGQITDTQYF.

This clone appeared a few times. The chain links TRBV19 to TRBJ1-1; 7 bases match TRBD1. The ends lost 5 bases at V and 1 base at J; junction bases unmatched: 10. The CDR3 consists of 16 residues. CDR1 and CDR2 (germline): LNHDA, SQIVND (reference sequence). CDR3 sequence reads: CASSSVSGTANTEAFF. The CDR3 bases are TGTGCCAGTAGTTCCGTGTCCGGGACAGCGAACACTGAAGCTTTCTTT.

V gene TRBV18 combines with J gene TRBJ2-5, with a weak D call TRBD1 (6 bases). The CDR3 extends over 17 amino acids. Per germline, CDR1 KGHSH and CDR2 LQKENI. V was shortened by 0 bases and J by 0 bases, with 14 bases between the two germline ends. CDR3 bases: TGTGCCAGCTCACCACCGGGACAACTCAGGTACCAAGAGACCCAGTACTTC. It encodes CASSPPGQLRYQETQYF.